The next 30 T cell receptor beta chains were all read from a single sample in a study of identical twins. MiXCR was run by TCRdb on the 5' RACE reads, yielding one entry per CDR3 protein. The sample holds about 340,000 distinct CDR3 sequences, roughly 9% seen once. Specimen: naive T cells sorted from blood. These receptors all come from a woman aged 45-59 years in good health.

This CDR3 reads CASSQPASGRTSYNEQFF. The CDR3 region has the DNA TGTGCCAGCAGCCAACCAGCTAGCGGGAGGACCTCCTACAATGAGCAGTTCTTC. The chain links TRBV7-9 to TRBJ2-1, with TRBD2 matching over 11 bases. The CDR3 is made up of 18 amino acids. J lost 0 bases, V lost 5 bases, and 9 bases had no gene match. Per germline, CDR1 SEHNR and CDR2 FQNEAQ (reference sequence). The whole variable domain, remainder taken from reference TRBV7-9 and TRBJ2-1, is DTGVSQNPRHKITKRGQNVTFRCDPISEHNRLYWYRQTLGQGPEFLTYFQNEAQLEKSRLLSDRFSAERPKGSFSTLEIQRTEQGDSAMYLCASSQPASGRTSYNEQFFGPGTRLTVL.

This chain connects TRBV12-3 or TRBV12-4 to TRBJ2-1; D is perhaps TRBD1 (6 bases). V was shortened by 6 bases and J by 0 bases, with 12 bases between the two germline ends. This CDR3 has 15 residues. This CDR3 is CASRTGLDSYNEQFF. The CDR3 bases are TGTGCCAGCAGGACAGGACTCGACTCCTACAATGAGCAGTTCTTC.

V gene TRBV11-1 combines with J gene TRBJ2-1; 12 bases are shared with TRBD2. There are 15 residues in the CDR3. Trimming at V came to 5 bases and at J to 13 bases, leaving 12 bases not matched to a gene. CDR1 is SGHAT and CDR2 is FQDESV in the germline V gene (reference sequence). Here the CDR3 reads CASSATSGRGLGQFF. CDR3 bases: TGTGCCAGCAGCGCGACTAGCGGGAGAGGGTTAGGTCAGTTCTTC.

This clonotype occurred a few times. CDR3: CSVISPGQTMNTEAFF. CDR3 DNA sequence: TGCAGCGTTATCAGCCCGGGACAGACCATGAACACTGAAGCTTTCTTT. This chain uses TRBV29-1 with TRBJ1-1, with TRBD1 matching over 7 bases. V gave up 5 bases and J gave up 0 bases; unmatched junction bases: 12. The CDR3 length is 16 residues. Germline V gene data show CDR1 as SQVTM and CDR2 as ANQGSEA. Looking up the rest from reference TRBV29-1 and TRBJ1-1 gives the full variable domain: SAVISQKPSRDICQRGTSLTIQCQVDSQVTMMFWYRQQPGQSLTLIATANQGSEATYESGFVIDKFPISRPNLTFSTLTVSNMSPEDSSIYLCSVISPGQTMNTEAFFGQGTRLTVV.

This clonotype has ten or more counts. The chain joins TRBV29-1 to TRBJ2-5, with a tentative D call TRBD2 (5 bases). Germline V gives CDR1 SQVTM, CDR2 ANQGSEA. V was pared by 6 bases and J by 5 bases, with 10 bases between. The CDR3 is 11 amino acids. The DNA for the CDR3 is TGCAGCGTCCGCACGGGGGAGACCCAGTACTTC. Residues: CSVRTGETQYF.

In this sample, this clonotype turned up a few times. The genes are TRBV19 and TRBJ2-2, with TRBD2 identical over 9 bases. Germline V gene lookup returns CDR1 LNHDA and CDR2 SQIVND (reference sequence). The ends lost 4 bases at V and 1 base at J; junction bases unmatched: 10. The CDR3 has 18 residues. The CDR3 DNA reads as TGTGCCAGTAGTACTCTCCTTTTAGCGGGAGTGAACACCGGGGAGCTGTTTTTT. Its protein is CASSTLLLAGVNTGELFF.

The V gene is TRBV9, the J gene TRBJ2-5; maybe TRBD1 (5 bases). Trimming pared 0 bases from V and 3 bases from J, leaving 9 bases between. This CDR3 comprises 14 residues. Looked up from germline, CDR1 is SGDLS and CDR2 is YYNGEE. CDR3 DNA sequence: TGTGCCAGCAGCGTAGCAGGGCTAGAAGAGACCCAGTACTTC. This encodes CASSVAGLEETQYF.

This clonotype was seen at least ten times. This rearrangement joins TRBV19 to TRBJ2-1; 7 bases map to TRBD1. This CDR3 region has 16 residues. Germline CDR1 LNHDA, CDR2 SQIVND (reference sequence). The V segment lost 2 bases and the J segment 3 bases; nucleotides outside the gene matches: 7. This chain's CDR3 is CASSISGTEVYNEQFF. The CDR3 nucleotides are TGTGCCAGTAGTATATCTGGGACAGAAGTCTACAATGAGCAGTTCTTC. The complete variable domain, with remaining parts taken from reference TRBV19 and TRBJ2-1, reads DGGITQSPKYLFRKEGQNVTLSCEQNLNHDAMYWYRQDPGQGLRLIYYSQIVNDFQKGDIAEGYSVSREKKESFPLTVTSAQKNPTAFYLCASSISGTEVYNEQFFGPGTRLTVL.

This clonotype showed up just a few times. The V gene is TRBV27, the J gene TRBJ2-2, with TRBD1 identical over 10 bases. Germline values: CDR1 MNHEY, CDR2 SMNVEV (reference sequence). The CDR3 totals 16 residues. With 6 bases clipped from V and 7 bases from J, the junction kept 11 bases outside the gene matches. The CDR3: CASRKDRGLTYGELFF. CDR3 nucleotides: TGTGCCAGCAGAAAAGACAGGGGGCTAACCTACGGGGAGCTGTTTTTT.

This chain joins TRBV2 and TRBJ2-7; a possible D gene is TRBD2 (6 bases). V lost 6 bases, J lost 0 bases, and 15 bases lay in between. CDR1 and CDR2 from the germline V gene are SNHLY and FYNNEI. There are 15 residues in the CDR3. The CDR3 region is CASREPSESSYEQYV. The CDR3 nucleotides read TGTGCCAGCAGGGAGCCTAGCGAAAGCTCCTACGAGCAGTACGTC.

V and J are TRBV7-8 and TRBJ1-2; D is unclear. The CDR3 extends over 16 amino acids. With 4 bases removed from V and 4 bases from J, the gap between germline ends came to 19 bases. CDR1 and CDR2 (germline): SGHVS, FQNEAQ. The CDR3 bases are TGTGCCAGCAGCTCCTCCGCGGGAAACTCCCGCTATGGCTACACCTTC. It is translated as CASSSSAGNSRYGYTF.

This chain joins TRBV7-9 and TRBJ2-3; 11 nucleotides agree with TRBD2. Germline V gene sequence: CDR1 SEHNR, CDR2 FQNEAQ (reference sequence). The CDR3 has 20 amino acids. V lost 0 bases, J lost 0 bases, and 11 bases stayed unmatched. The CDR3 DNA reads TGTGCCAGCAGCTTAGCTTTGAGACTAGCGGGATCAACTAGCACAGATACGCAGTATTTT. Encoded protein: CASSLALRLAGSTSTDTQYF.

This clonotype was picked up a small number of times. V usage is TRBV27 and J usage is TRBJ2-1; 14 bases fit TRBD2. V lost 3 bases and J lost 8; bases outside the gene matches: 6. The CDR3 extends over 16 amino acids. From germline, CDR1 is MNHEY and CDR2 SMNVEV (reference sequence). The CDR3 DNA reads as TGTGCCAGCAGTTTTCTGACTAGCGGGAGGGCCTATGAGCAGTTCTTC. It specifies CASSFLTSGRAYEQFF.

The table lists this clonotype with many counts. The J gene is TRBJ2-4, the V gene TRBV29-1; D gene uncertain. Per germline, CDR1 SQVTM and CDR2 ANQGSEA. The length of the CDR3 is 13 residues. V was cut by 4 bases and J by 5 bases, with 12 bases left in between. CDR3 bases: TGCAGCGTTGGAGTCTGGACCGAAAACATTCAGTACTTC. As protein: CSVGVWTENIQYF.

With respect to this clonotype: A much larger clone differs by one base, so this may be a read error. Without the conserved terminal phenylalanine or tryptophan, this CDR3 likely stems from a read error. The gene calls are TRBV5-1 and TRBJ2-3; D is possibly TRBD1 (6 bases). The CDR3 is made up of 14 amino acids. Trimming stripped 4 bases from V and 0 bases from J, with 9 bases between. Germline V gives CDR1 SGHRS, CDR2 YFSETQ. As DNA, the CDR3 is TGCGCCAGCAGCACGGGACAAAGCACAGATACGCAGTATTCT. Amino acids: CASSTGQSTDTQYS.

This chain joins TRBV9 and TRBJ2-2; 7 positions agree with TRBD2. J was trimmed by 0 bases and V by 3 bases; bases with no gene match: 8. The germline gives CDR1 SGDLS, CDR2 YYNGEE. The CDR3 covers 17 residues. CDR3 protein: CASSDTSAIANTGELFF. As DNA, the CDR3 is TGTGCCAGCAGCGACACTAGCGCGATCGCGAACACCGGGGAGCTGTTTTTT.

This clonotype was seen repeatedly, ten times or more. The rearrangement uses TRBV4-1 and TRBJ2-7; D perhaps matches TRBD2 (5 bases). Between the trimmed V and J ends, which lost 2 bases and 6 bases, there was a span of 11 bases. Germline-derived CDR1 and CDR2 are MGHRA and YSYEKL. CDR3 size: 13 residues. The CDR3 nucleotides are TGCGCCAGCAGCCAATTAGCGACCGGCGAGCAGTACTTC. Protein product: CASSQLATGEQYF.

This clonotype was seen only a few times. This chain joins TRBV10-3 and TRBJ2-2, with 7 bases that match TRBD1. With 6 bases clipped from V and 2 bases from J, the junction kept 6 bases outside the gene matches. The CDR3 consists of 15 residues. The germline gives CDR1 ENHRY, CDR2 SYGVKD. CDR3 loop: CAIRGTDRNTGELFF. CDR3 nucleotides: TGTGCCATCAGAGGGACAGACCGAAACACCGGGGAGCTGTTTTTT.

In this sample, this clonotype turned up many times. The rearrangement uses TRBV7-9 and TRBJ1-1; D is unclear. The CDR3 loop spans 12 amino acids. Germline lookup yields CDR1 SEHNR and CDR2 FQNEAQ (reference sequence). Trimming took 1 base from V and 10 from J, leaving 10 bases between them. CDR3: CASSLEGLRAFF. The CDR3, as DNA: TGTGCCAGCAGCTTAGAGGGCCTAAGAGCTTTCTTT.

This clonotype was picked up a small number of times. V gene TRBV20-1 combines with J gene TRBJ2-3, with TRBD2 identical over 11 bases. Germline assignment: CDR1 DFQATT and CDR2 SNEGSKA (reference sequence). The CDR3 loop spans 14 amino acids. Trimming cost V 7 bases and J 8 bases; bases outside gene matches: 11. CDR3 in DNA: TGCAGTGTCGTGGGCCTAGCGGGAGGCGGTACGCAGTATTTT. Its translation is CSVVGLAGGGTQYF.

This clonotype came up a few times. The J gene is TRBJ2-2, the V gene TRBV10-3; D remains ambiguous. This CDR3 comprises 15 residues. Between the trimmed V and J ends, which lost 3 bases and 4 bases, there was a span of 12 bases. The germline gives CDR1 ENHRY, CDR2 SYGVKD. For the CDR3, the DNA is TGTGCCATCAGTGATTTAACCTCGAGCACCGGGGAGCTGTTTTTT. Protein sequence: CAISDLTSSTGELFF.

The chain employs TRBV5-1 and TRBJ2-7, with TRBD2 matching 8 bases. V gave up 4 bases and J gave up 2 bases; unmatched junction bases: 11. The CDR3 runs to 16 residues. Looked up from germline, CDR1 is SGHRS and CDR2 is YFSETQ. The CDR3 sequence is CASSPVGSGITYEQYF. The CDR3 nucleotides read TGCGCCAGCAGCCCCGTTGGTAGCGGGATTACCTACGAGCAGTACTTC.

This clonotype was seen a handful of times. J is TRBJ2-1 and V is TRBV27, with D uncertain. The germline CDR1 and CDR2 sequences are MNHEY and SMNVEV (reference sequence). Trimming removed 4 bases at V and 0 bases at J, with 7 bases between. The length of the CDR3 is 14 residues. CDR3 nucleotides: TGTGCCAGCAGTTGGATCGACTCCTACAATGAGCAGTTCTTC. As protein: CASSWIDSYNEQFF.

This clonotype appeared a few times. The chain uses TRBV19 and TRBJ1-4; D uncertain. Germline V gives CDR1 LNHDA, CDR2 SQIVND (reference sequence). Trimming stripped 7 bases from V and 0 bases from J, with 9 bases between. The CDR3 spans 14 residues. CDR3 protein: CASNRWTTNEKLFF. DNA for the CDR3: TGTGCCAGTAATCGGTGGACAACTAATGAAAAACTGTTTTTT.

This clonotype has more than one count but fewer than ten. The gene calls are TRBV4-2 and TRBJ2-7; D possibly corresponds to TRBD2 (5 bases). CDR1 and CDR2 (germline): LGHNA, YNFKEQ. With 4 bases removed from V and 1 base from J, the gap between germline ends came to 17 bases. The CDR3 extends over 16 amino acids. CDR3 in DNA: TGTGCCAGCAGCCTGCCTAGCCTCGTCCTATCCTACGAGCAGTACGTC. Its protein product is CASSLPSLVLSYEQYV.

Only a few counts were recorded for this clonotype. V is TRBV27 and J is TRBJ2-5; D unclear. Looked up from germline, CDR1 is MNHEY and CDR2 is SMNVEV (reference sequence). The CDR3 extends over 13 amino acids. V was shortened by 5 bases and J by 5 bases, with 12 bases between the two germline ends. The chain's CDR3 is CASSPGLWETQYF. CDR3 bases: TGTGCCAGCAGTCCAGGTTTATGGGAGACCCAGTACTTC.

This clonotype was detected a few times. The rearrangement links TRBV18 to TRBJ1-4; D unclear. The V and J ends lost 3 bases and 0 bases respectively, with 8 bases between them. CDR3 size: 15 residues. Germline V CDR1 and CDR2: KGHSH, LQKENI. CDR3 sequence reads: CASSPRIATNEKLFF. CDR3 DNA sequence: TGTGCCAGCTCACCGCGGATTGCAACTAATGAAAAACTGTTTTTT.

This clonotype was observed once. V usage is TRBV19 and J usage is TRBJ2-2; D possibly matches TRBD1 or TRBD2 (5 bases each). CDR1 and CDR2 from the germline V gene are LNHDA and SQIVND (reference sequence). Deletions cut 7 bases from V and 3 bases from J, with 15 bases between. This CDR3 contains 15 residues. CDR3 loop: CASTSPWGHTGELFF. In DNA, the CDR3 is TGTGCCAGTACCAGTCCTTGGGGACACACCGGGGAGCTGTTTTTT.

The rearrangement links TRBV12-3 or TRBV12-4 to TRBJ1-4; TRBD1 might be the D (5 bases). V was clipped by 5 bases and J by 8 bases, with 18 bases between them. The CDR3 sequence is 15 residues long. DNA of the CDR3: TGTGCCAGCAGTCTCGGGTGGGGGGGTTGGGAAAAACTGTTTTTT. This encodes CASSLGWGGWEKLFF.

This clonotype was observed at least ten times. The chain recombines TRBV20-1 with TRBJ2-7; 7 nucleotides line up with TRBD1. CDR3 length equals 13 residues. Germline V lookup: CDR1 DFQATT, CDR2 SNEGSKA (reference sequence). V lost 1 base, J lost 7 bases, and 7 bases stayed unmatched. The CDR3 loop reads CSARAAGGGEQYV. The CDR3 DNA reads TGCAGTGCTAGAGCTGCAGGGGGTGGGGAGCAGTACGTC.